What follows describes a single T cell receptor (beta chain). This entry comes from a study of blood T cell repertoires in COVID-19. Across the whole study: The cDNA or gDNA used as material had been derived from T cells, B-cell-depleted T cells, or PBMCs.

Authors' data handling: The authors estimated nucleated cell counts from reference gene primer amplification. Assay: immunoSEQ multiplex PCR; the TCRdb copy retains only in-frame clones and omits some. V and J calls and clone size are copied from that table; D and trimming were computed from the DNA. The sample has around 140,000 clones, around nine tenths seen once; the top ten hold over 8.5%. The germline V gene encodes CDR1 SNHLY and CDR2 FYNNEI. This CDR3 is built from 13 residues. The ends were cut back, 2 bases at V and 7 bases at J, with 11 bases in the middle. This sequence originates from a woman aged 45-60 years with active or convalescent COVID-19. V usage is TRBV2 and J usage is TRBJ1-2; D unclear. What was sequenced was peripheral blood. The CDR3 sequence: CASSEREGGGYTF. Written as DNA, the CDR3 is TGTGCCAGCAGTGAAAGGGAGGGCGGTGGCTACACCTTC.